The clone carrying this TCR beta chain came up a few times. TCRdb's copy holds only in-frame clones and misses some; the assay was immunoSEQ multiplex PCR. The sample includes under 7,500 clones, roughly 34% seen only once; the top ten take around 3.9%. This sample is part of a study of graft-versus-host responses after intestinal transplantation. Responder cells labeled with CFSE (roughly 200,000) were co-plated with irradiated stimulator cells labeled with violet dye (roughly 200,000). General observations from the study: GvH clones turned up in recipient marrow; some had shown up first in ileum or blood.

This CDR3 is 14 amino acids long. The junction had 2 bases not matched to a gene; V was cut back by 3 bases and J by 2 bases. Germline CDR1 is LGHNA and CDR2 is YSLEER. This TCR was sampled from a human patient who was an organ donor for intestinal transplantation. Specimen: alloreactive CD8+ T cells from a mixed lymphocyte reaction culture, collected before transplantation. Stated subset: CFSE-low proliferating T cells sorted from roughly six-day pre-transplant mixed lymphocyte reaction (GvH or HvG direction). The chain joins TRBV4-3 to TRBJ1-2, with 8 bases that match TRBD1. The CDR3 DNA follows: TGCGCCAGCAGCCATGGACAGGGAAACTATGGCTACACCTTC. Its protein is CASSHGQGNYGYTF.